Listed below are T cell receptor beta chains from one sample, sequenced in a study of shared clonotypes between healthy human individuals. Assay used: immunoSEQ multiplex PCR; TCRdb lists only in-frame clones, some missing. The data contain millions of clones, roughly 92% of them singletons. Material for sequencing was naive CD4+ T cells sorted from blood. The receptors shown here come from a man aged 18 to 29 in good health. CDR3s include the opening cysteine and the closing phenylalanine or tryptophan. The D gene is left open where the match is weak. Expanded clones get a size class; other rows say once, few or many, or leave the size out.

d_gene	v_gene	abundance	j_gene	CDR3aa	CDR3nt
.	TRBV2	.	TRBJ2-1	CASSEATRQFF	TGTGCCAGCAGTGAAGCGACACGGCAGTTCTTC
.	TRBV6-5	.	TRBJ1-6	CASTKRERSPLHF	TGTGCCAGCACCAAACGTGAGAGATCTCCTCTCCACTTT
.	TRBV14	.	TRBJ1-4	CASSQEQSTNEKLFF	TGTGCCAGCAGCCAGGAACAGTCAACTAATGAAAAACTGTTTTTT
.	TRBV11-2	.	TRBJ1-2	CASSLILADSGYTF	TGTGCCAGCAGCTTAATCCTCGCGGACAGTGGCTACACCTTC
TRBD1	TRBV6-1	.	TRBJ1-5	CASSEIRTGQPQHF	TGTGCCAGCAGTGAAATAAGGACAGGTCAGCCCCAGCATTTT
.	TRBV2	.	TRBJ1-5	CASSEGFSNQPQHF	TGTGCCAGCAGTGAAGGGTTTAGCAATCAGCCCCAGCATTTT
.	TRBV6-1	.	TRBJ2-1	CASGTGEDEQFF	TGTGCCAGCGGCACAGGGGAGGATGAGCAGTTCTTC
.	TRBV19	.	TRBJ1-1	CASSIINRENTEAFF	TGTGCCAGTAGTATAATCAACAGGGAGAACACTGAAGCTTTCTTT
TRBD2	TRBV6-6	.	TRBJ2-7	CASGTRLAGGYEQYF	TGTGCCAGCGGGACTCGGCTAGCGGGAGGGTACGAGCAGTACTTC
TRBD1	TRBV11-2	.	TRBJ1-3	CASSLTGTGTSGNTIYF	TGTGCCAGCAGCTTGACCGGGACAGGAACCTCTGGAAACACCATATATTTT
.	TRBV2	.	TRBJ1-5	CASSDGPKAASNQPQHF	TGTGCCAGCAGTGATGGACCGAAGGCAGCTAGCAATCAGCCCCAGCATTTT
.	TRBV7-9	.	TRBJ1-5	CASSLSGDSNQPQHF	TGTGCCAGCAGCTTATCAGGGGATAGCAATCAGCCCCAGCATTTT
.	TRBV11-2	.	TRBJ2-7	CASSLGEVSYEQYF	TGTGCCAGCAGCTTAGGGGAGGTCTCCTACGAGCAGTACTTC
TRBD1	TRBV4-1	.	TRBJ2-5	CASSDRQGQTVTQYF	TGCGCCAGCAGCGATCGACAGGGCCAAACGGTGACCCAGTACTTC
TRBD1	TRBV18	.	TRBJ1-1	CASSPPGTGYTEAFF	TGTGCCAGCTCACCACCCGGGACAGGGTACACTGAAGCTTTCTTT
.	TRBV5-5	.	TRBJ1-1	CASSSLDTHRVTEAFF	TGTGCCAGCAGCTCCCTAGACACCCACAGGGTCACTGAAGCTTTCTTT
TRBD1	TRBV5-1	.	TRBJ2-6	CASSRTGITSGANVLTF	TGCGCCAGCAGCCGGACAGGGATAACCTCTGGGGCCAACGTCCTGACTTTC
TRBD1	TRBV29-1	.	TRBJ2-1	CSVNRGTYNEQFF	TGCAGCGTGAACAGGGGCACCTACAATGAGCAGTTCTTC
.	TRBV7-2	.	TRBJ2-1	CASSRASNEQFF	TGTGCCAGCAGCCGGGCCAGCAATGAGCAGTTCTTC
.	TRBV11-2	.	TRBJ2-7	CASSFRGLGEQYF	TGTGCCAGCAGCTTTAGAGGGTTGGGCGAGCAGTACTTC
TRBD2	TRBV9	.	TRBJ2-5	CASSAEAAGAQETQYF	TGTGCCAGCAGCGCAGAAGCAGCGGGGGCCCAAGAGACCCAGTACTTC
TRBD2	TRBV19	.	TRBJ2-3	CASRFGQGGTQYF	TGTGCCAGTAGGTTCGGGCAGGGAGGGACGCAGTATTTT
.	TRBV5-1	.	TRBJ2-4	CASSVGAIAKNIQYF	TGCGCCAGCAGCGTGGGAGCTATAGCCAAAAACATTCAGTACTTC
.	TRBV7-2	.	TRBJ2-2	CASSRGLSGTGELFF	TGTGCCAGCAGCAGGGGCCTATCGGGCACCGGGGAGCTGTTTTTT
.	TRBV28	.	TRBJ2-3	CASSIGVLGVSTDTQYF	TGTGCCAGCAGCATAGGGGTATTAGGCGTGAGCACAGATACGCAGTATTTT
.	TRBV7-2	.	TRBJ2-7	CASSLSYEQYF	TGTGCCAGCAGCCTAAGTTACGAGCAGTACTTC
.	TRBV10-3	.	TRBJ2-3	CAISPGEDTQYF	TGTGCCATCAGTCCCGGGGAGGATACGCAGTATTTT
TRBD1	TRBV6-6	.	TRBJ2-7	CASSLTGTGGSYEQYF	TGTGCCAGCAGTTTGACCGGGACAGGGGGCTCCTACGAGCAGTACTTC
.	TRBV9	.	TRBJ1-3	CASSVAFPGNTIYF	TGTGCCAGCAGCGTAGCTTTCCCTGGAAACACCATATATTTT
.	TRBV6-5	.	TRBJ1-6	CASSGTYYNSPLHF	TGTGCCAGCAGTGGGACATACTATAATTCACCCCTCCACTTT
TRBD2	TRBV18	.	TRBJ2-1	CASSPTAGVVNEQFF	TGTGCCAGCTCACCGACGGCGGGAGTTGTAAATGAGCAGTTCTTC
.	TRBV9	.	TRBJ1-2	CASSVFRGRSYGYTF	TGTGCCAGCAGCGTATTTAGGGGCAGGAGCTATGGCTACACCTTC
.	TRBV28	.	TRBJ1-2	CASSLYEVSYGYTF	TGTGCCAGCAGTTTATACGAGGTATCATATGGCTACACCTTC
.	TRBV2	.	TRBJ2-5	CASSESGETQYF	TGTGCCAGCAGTGAGAGTGGGGAGACCCAGTACTTC
TRBD2	TRBV19	.	TRBJ2-3	CASRASGRQTQYF	TGTGCCAGTAGGGCTAGCGGGAGGCAGACGCAGTATTTT
TRBD2	TRBV4-1	.	TRBJ2-7	CASSQGPALIAGDYEQYF	TGCGCCAGCAGCCAAGGACCTGCCCTCATAGCGGGCGACTACGAGCAGTACTTC
.	TRBV28	.	TRBJ2-7	CASSSQGGAYEQYF	TGTGCCAGCAGTTCACAGGGGGGGGCCTACGAGCAGTACTTC
TRBD1	TRBV10-1	once	TRBJ1-4	CASSESWTGGVHEKLFF	TGCGCCAGCAGTGAGTCTTGGACAGGGGGCGTCCATGAAAAACTGTTTTTT
TRBD1	TRBV28	.	TRBJ2-2	CASSYRQGANTGELFF	TGTGCCAGCAGTTACCGACAGGGGGCGAACACCGGGGAGCTGTTTTTT
.	TRBV28	.	TRBJ2-3	CASSGLATGTDTQYF	TGTGCCAGCAGCGGTCTAGCGACAGGCACAGATACGCAGTATTTT
TRBD1	TRBV30	few	TRBJ1-5	CAWSRGQGAGQPQHF	TGTGCCTGGAGCCGGGGGCAGGGGGCGGGTCAGCCCCAGCATTTT
.	TRBV9	.	TRBJ1-1	CASSVEVWTEAFF	TGTGCCAGCAGCGTGGAGGTATGGACTGAAGCTTTCTTT
TRBD2	TRBV7-2	.	TRBJ2-7	CASSLGGSIDEQYF	TGTGCCAGCAGCTTAGGCGGGAGCATCGACGAGCAGTACTTC
TRBD1	TRBV4-1	.	TRBJ2-7	CASSQVTGVYEQYF	TGCGCCAGCAGCCAAGTAACAGGGGTTTACGAGCAGTACTTC
.	TRBV30	.	TRBJ1-5	CAWGGEGNQPQHF	TGTGCCTGGGGAGGGGAGGGCAATCAGCCCCAGCATTTT
TRBD2	TRBV7-6	.	TRBJ2-3	CASSPLRTSGRASDTQYF	TGTGCCAGCAGCCCGCTCCGGACTAGCGGGAGGGCCTCAGATACGCAGTATTTT
.	TRBV7-2	.	TRBJ2-7	CASSLVPSYEQYF	TGTGCCAGCAGCTTAGTCCCCTCCTACGAGCAGTACTTC
.	TRBV7-9	few	TRBJ1-2	CASSLEDSPVGGYTF	TGTGCCAGCAGCTTAGAAGACAGCCCGGTCGGTGGCTACACCTTC
.	TRBV5-5	.	TRBJ1-5	CASSLGLAYQPQHF	TGTGCCAGCAGCTTGGGCTTAGCTTATCAGCCCCAGCATTTT
.	TRBV18	.	TRBJ1-5	CASSPQGNVNQPQHF	TGTGCCAGCTCACCGCAGGGTAATGTGAATCAGCCCCAGCATTTT